Presented here are 23 T cell receptor beta chains from one specimen sequenced in a study of spatial heterogeneity in lung cancer. MiXCR, applied by TCRdb to the 5' RACE reads, yields one record per CDR3 protein. The sample yields about 23,000 distinct CDR3 sequences, roughly 4.5% seen once. Time point given: sample taken at primary tumor resection. The authors sequenced whole RNA from tumor, nontumor lung or frozen PBMC without sorting. The sample consisted of PBMCs, taken at surgery. The receptors originated from a male donor with early-stage non-small cell lung cancer.

This clonotype is medium-sized within its sample. The J gene is TRBJ1-1, the V gene TRBV29-1, with D unresolved. Germline V CDR1 and CDR2: SQVTM, ANQGSEA. V was clipped by 7 bases and J by 1 base, with 4 bases between them. The CDR3 has 10 residues. CDR3 loop: CSAGNTEAFF. DNA for the CDR3: TGCAGCGCCGGGAACACTGAAGCTTTCTTT.

This clonotype has a count of ten or more. This sequence joins TRBV12-3 or TRBV12-4 and TRBJ1-5; possible D gene TRBD1, 5 bases. The CDR3 extends over 14 amino acids. Trimming took 3 bases from V and 5 from J, leaving 11 bases between them. CDR3 nucleotide sequence: TGTGCCAGCAGTTTGTGGGACCGAGATCAGCCCCAGCATTTT. Translation gives CASSLWDRDQPQHF.

This clonotype was observed at least ten times. The chain joins TRBV20-1 to TRBJ1-1, with D tentatively TRBD1 (5 bases). CDR1 is DFQATT and CDR2 is SNEGSKA in the germline V gene (reference sequence). V was trimmed by 5 bases and J by 1 base, leaving 20 bases between them. The CDR3 totals 16 residues. DNA for the CDR3: TGCAGTGCTCAAGCCTCCTCCGGGGCCCCGAACACTGAAGCTTTCTTT. Translation: CSAQASSGAPNTEAFF.

There are many counts of this clonotype. This chain uses TRBV11-1 with TRBJ2-7; D might be TRBD1 (5 bases). Germline V gives CDR1 SGHAT, CDR2 FQDESV (reference sequence). This CDR3 is 16 amino acids long. Deletions cut 2 bases from V and 0 bases from J, with 14 bases between. CDR3 sequence reads: CASSLRGSVISYEQYF. The CDR3 region has the DNA TGTGCCAGCAGCTTAAGGGGTTCAGTCATCTCCTACGAGCAGTACTTC.

This clonotype was counted at least ten times. The chain carries TRBV7-2 and TRBJ1-5; 7 nucleotides match TRBD1. This CDR3 is 15 amino acids long. CDR1 and CDR2 (germline): SGHTA, FQGNSA. V shed 1 base and J 7 bases; nucleotides not matched to a gene: 7. This CDR3 is CASSLGQAGGQPQHF. CDR3 nucleotides: TGTGCCAGCAGCTTAGGACAGGCAGGGGGACAGCCCCAGCATTTT.

This clonotype occurred many times. The chain recombines TRBV7-8 with TRBJ2-1; D remains unclear. The CDR3 is made up of 14 amino acids. Deletions cut 4 bases from V and 3 bases from J, with 10 bases between. Germline-derived CDR1 and CDR2 are SGHVS and FQNEAQ. This CDR3 is CASSWIDVYNEQFF. The CDR3 coding sequence is TGTGCCAGCAGCTGGATAGACGTCTACAATGAGCAGTTCTTC.

This clonotype was observed at least ten times. V is TRBV7-3 and J is TRBJ2-3; TRBD1 or TRBD2 may be the D gene (5 bases each). The V end was cut by 0 bases, the J end by 8 bases, with 9 bases between. The CDR3 contains 13 residues. Germline V gene data show CDR1 as SGHTA and CDR2 as FQGTGA. The CDR3 protein is CASSLTGVATQYF. The CDR3 bases are TGTGCCAGCAGCTTAACGGGGGTAGCTACGCAGTATTTT.

In this sample, this clonotype turned up many times. The rearrangement joins TRBV7-9 to TRBJ2-3; a weak D match, TRBD2 (6 bases). Trimming shortened V by 1 base and J by 3 bases, and 8 bases separated the two germline ends. Germline V gives CDR1 SEHNR, CDR2 FQNEAQ (reference sequence). The CDR3 runs to 14 residues. CDR3 protein: CASSLGLATDTQYF. CDR3 sequence (DNA): TGTGCCAGCAGCTTAGGGCTAGCGACAGATACGCAGTATTTT.

This clonotype appeared many times. The rearrangement joins TRBV10-2 to TRBJ1-2; weak D call: TRBD1 (6 bases). Trimming pared 6 bases from V and 4 bases from J, leaving 24 bases between. CDR3 length: 17 amino acids. Germline lookup yields CDR1 WSHSY and CDR2 SAAADI. Here the CDR3 reads CASSQTLTGGRIYGYTF. Written as DNA, the CDR3 is TGCGCCAGCAGCCAGACCCTGACAGGTGGACGGATCTATGGCTACACCTTC.

The table lists this clonotype with many counts. This chain connects TRBV7-2 to TRBJ1-4, with TRBD1 matching over 8 bases. This CDR3 spans 14 amino acids. V dropped 1 base and J dropped 7; count of bases not matched to a gene: 2. Germline V gene sequence: CDR1 SGHTA, CDR2 FQGNSA. Written as DNA, the CDR3 is TGTGCCAGCAGCTTAGACAGGGGGGGTGAAAAACTGTTTTTT. Residues: CASSLDRGGEKLFF.

This clonotype showed up many times. The chain links TRBV7-6 to TRBJ2-2; a possible D gene is TRBD1 (6 bases). The length of the CDR3 is 14 residues. Trimming stripped 2 bases from V and 6 bases from J, with 10 bases between. In germline, CDR1 is SGHVS, CDR2 FNYEAQ. The CDR3 here is CASSLSGTSGELFF. CDR3 in DNA: TGTGCCAGCAGCTTATCGGGGACATCCGGGGAGCTGTTTTTT.

The table lists this clonotype with a count of one. The rearrangement joins TRBV27 to TRBJ1-6, with TRBD1 matching over 7 bases. The CDR3 is 14 amino acids. With 6 bases clipped from V and 7 bases from J, the junction kept 6 bases outside the gene matches. Germline values: CDR1 MNHEY, CDR2 SMNVEV (reference sequence). The CDR3 protein is CASRRQGRNSPLHF. Here the CDR3 DNA reads TGTGCCAGCAGGAGACAGGGTCGGAATTCACCCCTCCACTTT.

This clonotype has a handful of counts. A read error may be the cause here, since a much bigger clone is one base away. This chain joins TRBV12-3 or TRBV12-4 and TRBJ2-3; 7 positions agree with TRBD2. V lost 1 base and J lost 5; bases outside the gene matches: 3. The CDR3 is made up of 14 amino acids. Written as DNA, the CDR3 is TGTGCCAGCAGTTTAGGGGGAGGGCTAGATACGCAGTATTTT. Protein product: CASSLGGGLDTQYF.

This clonotype was found many times. The gene calls are TRBV28 and TRBJ2-6; TRBD1 matches at 10 bases. Germline loops: CDR1 MDHEN, CDR2 SYDVKM. CDR3 length: 18 residues. V shed 3 bases and J 0 bases; nucleotides not matched to a gene: 5. The CDR3 nucleotides read TGTGCCAGCAGTTTTCTTGGACAGGGGGGCTCTGGGGCCAACGTCCTGACTTTC. Its protein is CASSFLGQGGSGANVLTF. Full variable domain (rest looked up from reference TRBV28 and TRBJ2-6): DVKVTQSSRYLVKRTGEKVFLECVQDMDHENMFWYRQDPGLGLRLIYFSYDVKMKEKGDIPEGYSVSREKKERFSLILESASTNQTSMYLCASSFLGQGGSGANVLTFGAGSRLTVL.

This clonotype was found a few times. The chain recombines TRBV20-1 with TRBJ2-7; a weak D match, TRBD2 (5 bases). The germline V and J ends were trimmed by 6 bases and 5 bases, with 14 bases remaining between them. Germline CDR1 DFQATT, CDR2 SNEGSKA (reference sequence). The CDR3 contains 12 residues. This CDR3 reads CSAQRLTNEQYF. The CDR3 nucleotides read TGCAGTGCGCAAAGACTAACGAACGAGCAGTACTTC.

Within the sample, this clonotype is medium-sized (0.01 to 0.1%). The chain is built from TRBV10-2 and TRBJ1-1; tentative D call: TRBD1 (5 bases). Germline V gene lookup returns CDR1 WSHSY and CDR2 SAAADI. CDR3 length: 13 residues. The V and J ends lost 5 bases and 5 bases respectively, with 12 bases between them. The CDR3: CASSLGTETEAFF. CDR3 DNA sequence: TGCGCCAGCAGTCTTGGGACGGAGACTGAAGCTTTCTTT.

In its sample, this clonotype was seen many times. At one end the junction does not follow the germline gene, possibly because of a read error. The chain links TRBV11-2 to TRBJ2-7, with TRBD2 as a possible D gene (7 bases). Germline CDR1 SGHAT, CDR2 FQNNGV. This CDR3 region has 13 residues. CDR3 in amino acids: CASSLDQLGGRFF. CDR3 in DNA: TGTGCCAGCAGCTTAGATCAACTGGGGGGGCGATTCTTC.

This clonotype has ten or more counts. The J gene is TRBJ2-7, the V gene TRBV5-1, with 7 bases aligning to TRBD1. Trimming cost V 3 bases and J 0 bases; bases outside gene matches: 18. The CDR3 totals 19 residues. CDR1 and CDR2 (germline): SGHRS, YFSETQ. The chain's CDR3 is CASSSPMTTGTVNSYEQYF. The CDR3, as DNA: TGCGCCAGCAGCTCCCCTATGACGACCGGGACAGTCAACTCCTACGAGCAGTACTTC.

The rearrangement links TRBV6-5 to TRBJ1-1; TRBD1 is a possible D gene (5 bases). Germline assignment: CDR1 MNHEY and CDR2 SVGAGI. This CDR3 spans 17 amino acids. V was trimmed by 6 bases and J by 8 bases, leaving 28 bases between them. The CDR3, as DNA: TGTGCCAGCAGGGAGGCCGACAGAGCGGGACCTCAAACGGAAGCTTTCTTT. It codes for CASREADRAGPQTEAFF.

Ten or more counts support this clonotype. The rearrangement joins TRBV27 to TRBJ1-5, with D uncertain. The ends were cut back, 8 bases at V and 5 bases at J, with 22 bases in the middle. CDR1 MNHEY and CDR2 SMNVEV come from the germline V gene (reference sequence). This CDR3 comprises 16 residues. The CDR3 bases are TGTGCCAGCCTCCTCCTCGGCGGCCCCTGGGATCAGCCCCAGCATTTT. Its protein is CASLLLGGPWDQPQHF.

This clonotype was found many times. This sequence joins TRBV7-9 and TRBJ2-5; D ambiguous. Trimming removed 5 bases at V and 0 bases at J, with 10 bases between. This CDR3 is 14 amino acids long. Germline V gives CDR1 SEHNR, CDR2 FQNEAQ (reference sequence). CDR3 region: CASSDRLYQETQYF. DNA for the CDR3: TGTGCCAGCAGCGATCGACTGTACCAAGAGACCCAGTACTTC. The variable domain in full, completed from reference TRBV7-9 and TRBJ2-5, reads DTGVSQNPRHKITKRGQNVTFRCDPISEHNRLYWYRQTLGQGPEFLTYFQNEAQLEKSRLLSDRFSAERPKGSFSTLEIQRTEQGDSAMYLCASSDRLYQETQYFGPGTRLLVL.

This clonotype has at least ten counts. V gene TRBV19 combines with J gene TRBJ1-5; the D is unclear. CDR1 is LNHDA, CDR2 SQIVND, per germline (reference sequence). This CDR3 contains 15 residues. V lost 7 bases and J 1 base, leaving 14 bases between the germline ends. The CDR3: CASTSDWRSNQPQHF. The CDR3 DNA follows: TGTGCCAGTACCTCAGACTGGAGGAGCAATCAGCCCCAGCATTTT. Supplemented by reference TRBV19 and TRBJ1-5, the full variable domain reads DGGITQSPKYLFRKEGQNVTLSCEQNLNHDAMYWYRQDPGQGLRLIYYSQIVNDFQKGDIAEGYSVSREKKESFPLTVTSAQKNPTAFYLCASTSDWRSNQPQHFGDGTRLSIL.

This chain links TRBV28 with TRBJ1-5; TRBD1 matches at 8 bases. V was pared by 6 bases and J by 4 bases, with 14 bases of the junction left unmatched. The CDR3 runs 17 residues. In germline, CDR1 is MDHEN, CDR2 SYDVKM. The CDR3 DNA is TGTGCCAGCAGGGGGGGGAGCCGGGACAGGAAGAATCAGCCCCAGCATTTT. Translating gives CASRGGSRDRKNQPQHF.